The 23 T cell receptor beta chains below all came from one sample that was sequenced in a study of beta chain features in type 1 diabetes. No antigens are known for them. Points from the study as a whole: Researchers report that Type 1 diabetes patients had moderately but significantly shorter TCRB CDR3s across all four CD4+ subsets.

Sequencing targeted expressed TCRB transcripts, as all isolated RNA had been reverse transcribed. Profiled with immunoSEQ multiplex PCR; TCRdb holds only in-frame clones, not every one. The data contain about 140,000 clones, about 13% of them seen just once; the ten biggest clones take up 1% to 1.5%. Sequenced sample: central memory CD4+ T cells from blood. The source of these receptors is a man aged 18 to 30 with type 1 diabetes.

This chain joins TRBV19 and TRBJ2-1; TRBD1 might be the D (5 bases). Trimming cost V 9 bases and J 4 bases, with 16 bases left between them. The germline gives CDR1 LNHDA, CDR2 SQIVND (reference sequence). This CDR3 spans 14 amino acids. CDR3: CASTLQGSYNEQFF. The CDR3, as DNA: TGTGCCAGCACCCTGCAGGGCAGTTACAATGAGCAGTTCTTC.

J is TRBJ1-2 and V is TRBV5-1; perhaps TRBD1 as D (5 bases). The CDR3 is 13 amino acids. In germline, CDR1 is SGHRS, CDR2 YFSETQ. V shed 7 bases and J shed 4 bases, with 14 bases lying between them. The CDR3 nucleotides read TGCGCCAGCGGGAGCGAGGGGCCCTATGGCTACACCTTC. It specifies CASGSEGPYGYTF.

This clone was detected a few times. As DNA, the CDR3 is TGTGCCAGCAGCGCACTACAGGGGGCAACGAACACTGAAGCTTTCTTT. Encoded protein: CASSALQGATNTEAFF. The chain joins TRBV9 to TRBJ1-1; 9 bases map to TRBD1. J lost 1 base, V lost 3 bases, and 7 bases had no gene match. CDR3 length equals 16 residues. Germline CDR1 reads SGDLS; CDR2 reads YYNGEE.

In this sample, this clone turned up a few times. The genes are TRBV7-9 and TRBJ2-7, with D possibly matching TRBD1 (6 bases). Looked up from germline, CDR1 is SEHNR and CDR2 is FQNEAQ (reference sequence). The ends were cut back, 3 bases at V and 2 bases at J, with 14 bases in the middle. The CDR3 sequence is 15 residues long. CDR3 residues: CASSFWTAQTYEQYF. In nucleotides, the CDR3 is TGTGCCAGCAGCTTCTGGACAGCCCAGACCTACGAGCAGTACTTC.

The genes are TRBV4-2 and TRBJ2-2; a possible D gene is TRBD1 (7 bases). In germline, CDR1 is LGHNA, CDR2 YNFKEQ. This CDR3 is built from 17 residues. V gave up 4 bases and J gave up 0 bases, with 15 bases separating them. This chain's CDR3 is CASSPRGDTSNTGELFF. The CDR3 bases are TGTGCCAGCAGCCCCAGGGGGGACACCTCGAACACCGGGGAGCTGTTTTTT.

This clone was detected many times. CDR3 nucleotide sequence: TGCGCCAGCAGCTGGGTGACAGGGGGAAGCACAGATACGCAGTATTTT. Protein sequence: CASSWVTGGSTDTQYF. The chain joins TRBV5-1 to TRBJ2-3; 9 positions agree with TRBD1. The CDR3 loop spans 16 amino acids. CDR1 is SGHRS, CDR2 YFSETQ, per germline. Trimming cost V 3 bases and J 0 bases; bases outside gene matches: 5.

This clone has just a few counts. Additional DNA sequences in this sample encode the identical CDR3. This rearrangement joins TRBV29-1 to TRBJ1-4; the D is unclear. This CDR3 is built from 10 residues. CDR1 is SQVTM, CDR2 ANQGSEA, per germline. V was clipped by 4 bases and J by 6 bases, with 3 bases between them. CDR3 loop: CSVGDEKLFF. The CDR3 bases are TGCAGCGTTGGTGATGAAAAACTGTTTTTT.

This clone was seen just once. V is TRBV29-1 and J is TRBJ1-1; D might be TRBD1 (5 bases). Germline lookup yields CDR1 SQVTM and CDR2 ANQGSEA. Trimming removed 7 bases from V and 2 bases from J, with 11 bases in between. The CDR3 spans 12 residues. The CDR3 here is CSARQSNTEAFF. The DNA of the CDR3 is TGCAGCGCCCGACAGAGTAACACTGAAGCTTTCTTT. Combining the CDR3 with reference TRBV29-1 and TRBJ1-1 gives the whole variable domain SAVISQKPSRDICQRGTSLTIQCQVDSQVTMMFWYRQQPGQSLTLIATANQGSEATYESGFVIDKFPISRPNLTFSTLTVSNMSPEDSSIYLCSARQSNTEAFFGQGTRLTVV.

This clone appeared a few times. J is TRBJ2-3 and V is TRBV7-9; TRBD1 aligns across 8 bases. The germline gives CDR1 SEHNR, CDR2 FQNEAQ (reference sequence). The J segment lost 4 bases and the V segment lost 2 bases, leaving 5 bases of the junction unmatched. The CDR3 runs to 15 residues. CDR3 bases: TGTGCCAGCAGCTTATGGACAGGGTCACCAGATACGCAGTATTTT. Translating gives CASSLWTGSPDTQYF.

In its sample, this clone was seen a few times. The CDR3 loop reads CASRGTGTEAFF. CDR3 coding DNA: TGTGCCAGCAGGGGGACGGGGACTGAAGCTTTCTTT. This chain connects TRBV2 to TRBJ1-1; TRBD1 might be the D (5 bases). V lost 6 bases to trimming and J lost 5 bases, with 10 bases between them. The germline gives CDR1 SNHLY, CDR2 FYNNEI. The CDR3 runs to 12 residues.

This clone has more than one count but fewer than ten. The gene calls are TRBV7-9 and TRBJ1-2; D is undetermined. CDR3 length equals 14 residues. Germline V gene data show CDR1 as SEHNR and CDR2 as FQNEAQ (reference sequence). V lost 0 bases to trimming and J lost 7 bases, with 12 bases between them. The CDR3 DNA reads as TGTGCCAGCAGCTTAGCTCGGGGAGAGAGTGGCTACACCTTC. Its protein product is CASSLARGESGYTF.

The CDR3 nucleotides read TGTGCCAGCAGCGCGACAGGGGGCTATGGCTACACCTTC. It yields the protein CASSATGGYGYTF. The V and J genes are TRBV10-3 and TRBJ1-2, with 9 bases identical to TRBD1. CDR1 and CDR2 from the germline V gene are ENHRY and SYGVKD. The length of the CDR3 is 13 residues. V shed 10 bases and J 4 bases; nucleotides not matched to a gene: 7.

J is TRBJ2-3 and V is TRBV19, with 7 bases identical to TRBD1. Losses at the gene ends were 3 bases for V and 0 bases for J; bases not matched to a gene: 3. The V gene's germline CDR1 is LNHDA and CDR2 SQIVND (reference sequence). The CDR3 is made up of 15 amino acids. CDR3 coding DNA: TGTGCCAGTAGTATGCAGGGGGTGAGCACAGATACGCAGTATTTT. It yields the protein CASSMQGVSTDTQYF.

The sample holds a few counts of this clone. Other nucleotide sequences from this sample produce the same CDR3. The J gene is TRBJ1-2, the V gene TRBV30; D is uncertain. There are 12 residues in the CDR3. V lost 3 bases and J lost 4, with 9 bases in between. Germline loops: CDR1 GTSNPN, CDR2 SVGIG (reference sequence). The DNA of the CDR3 is TGTGCCTGGAGCGAAGGCAGCTATGGCTACACCTTC. Protein product: CAWSEGSYGYTF.

DNA for the CDR3: TGTGCCTGGAGCCACAAAGGGGGAAATCAGCCCCAGCATTTT. This sequence encodes CAWSHKGGNQPQHF. The rearrangement joins TRBV30 to TRBJ1-5, with D possibly being TRBD1 (6 bases). Per germline, CDR1 GTSNPN and CDR2 SVGIG (reference sequence). The length of the CDR3 is 14 residues. The V gene lost 3 bases and the J gene lost 4 bases, with 13 bases spanning the gap.

The rearrangement links TRBV29-1 to TRBJ1-2; TRBD1 matches at 7 bases. V was clipped by 6 bases and J by 7 bases; unmatched bases: 17. The V gene's germline CDR1 is SQVTM and CDR2 ANQGSEA. The CDR3 spans 15 residues. CDR3 nucleotides: TGCAGCGTCGCCAGGTCGACAGGGAGGGGTAGTGGCTACACCTTC. It codes for CSVARSTGRGSGYTF.

The chain employs TRBV5-4 and TRBJ2-6; TRBD1 matches at 11 bases. The ends lost 5 bases at V and 0 bases at J; junction bases unmatched: 7. This CDR3 region has 18 residues. Germline V gene sequence: CDR1 SGHNT, CDR2 YYREEE (reference sequence). CDR3 nucleotides: TGTGCCAGCAGATCGGACAGGGGGCCTACCTCTGGGGCCAACGTCCTGACTTTC. Translated, it gives CASRSDRGPTSGANVLTF.

This clone has a handful of counts. The genes are TRBV7-9 and TRBJ1-1, with 8 bases lining up with TRBD1. V lost 5 bases, J lost 4 bases, and 9 bases stayed unmatched. The germline V gene has CDR1 SEHNR and CDR2 FQNEAQ (reference sequence). The CDR3 spans 15 residues. In DNA form, the CDR3 reads TGTGCCAGCAGCCCCCGGACAGGGCAAGGCACTGAAGCTTTCTTT. Translation gives CASSPRTGQGTEAFF.

This clone was seen a handful of times. V usage is TRBV14 and J usage is TRBJ1-1, with D perhaps matching TRBD1 (6 bases). Trimming stripped 4 bases from V and 5 bases from J, with 11 bases between. Germline V gene data show CDR1 as SGHDN and CDR2 as FVKESK. CDR3 length: 13 residues. CDR3 protein: CASSLSRGTEAFF. In DNA form, the CDR3 reads TGTGCCAGCAGCCTCTCGAGGGGGACTGAAGCTTTCTTT. Together with reference TRBV14 and TRBJ1-1, the CDR3 gives the full variable domain: EAGVTQFPSHSVIEKGQTVTLRCDPISGHDNLYWYRRVMGKEIKFLLHFVKESKQDESGMPNNRFLAERTGGTYSTLKVQPAELEDSGVYFCASSLSRGTEAFFGQGTRLTVV.

The chain combines TRBV4-1 with TRBJ1-2; the match to TRBD1 covers 9 bases. Trimming removed 1 base from V and 8 bases from J; junction bases left unmatched: 8. The CDR3 is made up of 15 amino acids. Germline V gives CDR1 MGHRA, CDR2 YSYEKL. The CDR3 here is CASSQGDRDRDGYTF. DNA of the CDR3: TGCGCCAGCAGCCAAGGGGACCGGGACAGGGACGGCTACACCTTC.

V usage is TRBV30 and J usage is TRBJ2-1, with unresolved D. Germline CDR1 and CDR2: GTSNPN and SVGIG (reference sequence). The V gene lost 4 bases and the J gene lost 10 bases, with 17 bases spanning the gap. This CDR3 is built from 13 residues. In DNA, the CDR3 is TGTGCCTGGACCCTGGGCCCATCGGAGGAGCAGTTCTTC. It codes for CAWTLGPSEEQFF.

The chain couples TRBV7-6 to TRBJ2-2, with 8 bases fitting TRBD1. The CDR3 spans 15 residues. Trimming cost V 2 bases and J 3 bases; bases outside gene matches: 2. Germline V gives CDR1 SGHVS, CDR2 FNYEAQ. CDR3 region: CASSLMTGDTGELFF. CDR3 coding DNA: TGTGCCAGCAGCTTAATGACAGGGGACACCGGGGAGCTGTTTTTT.

This clone has more than one count but fewer than ten. V is TRBV5-1 and J is TRBJ2-4; TRBD2 aligns across 7 bases. This CDR3 contains 15 residues. V was clipped by 4 bases and J by 3 bases; unmatched bases: 7. Germline CDR1 reads SGHRS; CDR2 reads YFSETQ. CDR3 protein: CASSAVPGGKNIQYF. In DNA, the CDR3 is TGCGCCAGCAGCGCGGTCCCGGGGGGCAAAAACATTCAGTACTTC.